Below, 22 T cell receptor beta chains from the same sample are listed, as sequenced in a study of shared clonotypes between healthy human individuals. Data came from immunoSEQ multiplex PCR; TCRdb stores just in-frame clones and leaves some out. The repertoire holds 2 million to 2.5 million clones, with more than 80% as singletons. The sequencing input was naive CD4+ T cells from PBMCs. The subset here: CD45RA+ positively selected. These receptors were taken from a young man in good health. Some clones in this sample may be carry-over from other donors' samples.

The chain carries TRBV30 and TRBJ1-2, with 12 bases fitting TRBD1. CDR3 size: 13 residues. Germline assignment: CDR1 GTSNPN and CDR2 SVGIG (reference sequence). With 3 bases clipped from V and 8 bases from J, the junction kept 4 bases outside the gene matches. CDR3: CAWRGQGAGGYTF. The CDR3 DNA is TGTGCCTGGAGGGGACAGGGGGCCGGGGGCTACACCTTC.

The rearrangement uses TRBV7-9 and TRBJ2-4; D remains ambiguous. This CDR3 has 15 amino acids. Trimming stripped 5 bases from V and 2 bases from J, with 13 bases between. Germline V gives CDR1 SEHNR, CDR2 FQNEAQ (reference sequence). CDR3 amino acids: CASSPWEDTKNIQYF. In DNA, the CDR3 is TGTGCCAGCAGCCCCTGGGAAGACACCAAAAACATTCAGTACTTC.

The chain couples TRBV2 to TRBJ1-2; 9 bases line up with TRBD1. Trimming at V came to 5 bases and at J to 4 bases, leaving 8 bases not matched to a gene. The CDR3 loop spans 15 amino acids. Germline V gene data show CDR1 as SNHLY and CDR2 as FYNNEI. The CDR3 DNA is TGTGCCAGCAGTATCGGGACAGGGTGGGGCTATGGCTACACCTTC. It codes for CASSIGTGWGYGYTF. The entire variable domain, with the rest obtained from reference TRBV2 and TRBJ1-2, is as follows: EPEVTQTPSHQVTQMGQEVILRCVPISNHLYFYWYRQILGQKVEFLVSFYNNEISEKSEIFDDQFSVERPDGSNFTLKIRSTKLEDSAMYFCASSIGTGWGYGYTFGSGTRLTVV.

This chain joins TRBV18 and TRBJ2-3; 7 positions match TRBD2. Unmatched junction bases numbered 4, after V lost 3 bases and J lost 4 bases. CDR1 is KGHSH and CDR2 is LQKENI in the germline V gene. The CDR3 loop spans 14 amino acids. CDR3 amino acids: CASSPNRGADTQYF. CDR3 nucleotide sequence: TGTGCCAGCTCACCGAACCGGGGGGCAGATACGCAGTATTTT.

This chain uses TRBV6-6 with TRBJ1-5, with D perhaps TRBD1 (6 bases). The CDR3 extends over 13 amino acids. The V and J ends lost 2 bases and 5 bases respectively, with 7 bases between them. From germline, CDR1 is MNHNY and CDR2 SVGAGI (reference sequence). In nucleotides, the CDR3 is TGTGCCAGCAGTTACGGGGGGCATCAGCCCCAGCATTTT. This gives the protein CASSYGGHQPQHF.

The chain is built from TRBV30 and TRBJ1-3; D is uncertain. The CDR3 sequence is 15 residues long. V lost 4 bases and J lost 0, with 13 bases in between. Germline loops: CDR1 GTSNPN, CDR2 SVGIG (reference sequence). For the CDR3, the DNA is TGTGCCTGGAACCCACAGACTATCTCTGGAAACACCATATATTTT. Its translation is CAWNPQTISGNTIYF.

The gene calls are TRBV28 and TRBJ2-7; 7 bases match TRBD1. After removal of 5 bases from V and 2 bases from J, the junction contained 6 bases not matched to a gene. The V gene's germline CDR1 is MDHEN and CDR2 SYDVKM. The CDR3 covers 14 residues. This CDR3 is CASSAWDRTYEQYF. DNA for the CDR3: TGTGCCAGCAGTGCCTGGGACAGAACCTACGAGCAGTACTTC.

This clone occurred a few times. CDR3 sequence reads: CASSGGLSTEAFF. For the CDR3, the DNA is TGTGCCAGCTCGGGAGGTTTGAGCACTGAAGCTTTCTTT. J is TRBJ1-1 and V is TRBV6-5; unclear D gene. The V end lost 8 bases, the J end lost 4 bases, and 14 bases lay between the germline ends. The CDR3 runs 13 residues. Germline V gene lookup returns CDR1 MNHEY and CDR2 SVGAGI.

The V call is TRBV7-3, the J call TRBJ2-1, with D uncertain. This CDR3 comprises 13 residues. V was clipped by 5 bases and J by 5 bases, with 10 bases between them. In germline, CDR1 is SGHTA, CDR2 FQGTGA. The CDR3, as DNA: TGTGCCAGCAGCCCACAAGGTGACAATGAGCAGTTCTTC. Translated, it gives CASSPQGDNEQFF.

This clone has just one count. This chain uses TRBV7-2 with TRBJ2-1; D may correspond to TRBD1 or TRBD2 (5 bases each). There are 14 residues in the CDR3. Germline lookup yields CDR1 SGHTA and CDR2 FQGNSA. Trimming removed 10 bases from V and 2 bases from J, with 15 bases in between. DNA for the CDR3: TGTGCCACCACGGGGCGGCCCACCTACAATGAGCAGTTCTTC. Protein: CATTGRPTYNEQFF.

The CDR3 protein is CASSPAGTSGQETQYF. The CDR3 DNA sequence: TGTGCCAGCAGTCCTGCCGGGACTAGCGGGCAAGAGACCCAGTACTTC. The gene calls are TRBV28 and TRBJ2-5, with 12 positions matching TRBD2. The V gene's germline CDR1 is MDHEN and CDR2 SYDVKM. The junction had 6 bases not matched to a gene; V was cut back by 5 bases and J by 2 bases. CDR3 length equals 16 residues.

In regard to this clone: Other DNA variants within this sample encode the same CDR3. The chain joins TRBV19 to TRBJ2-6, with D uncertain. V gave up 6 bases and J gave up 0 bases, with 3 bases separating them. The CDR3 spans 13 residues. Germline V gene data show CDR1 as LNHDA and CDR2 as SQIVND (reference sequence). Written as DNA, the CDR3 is TGTGCCAGTAGCTCCTCTGGGGCCAACGTCCTGACTTTC. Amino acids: CASSSSGANVLTF.

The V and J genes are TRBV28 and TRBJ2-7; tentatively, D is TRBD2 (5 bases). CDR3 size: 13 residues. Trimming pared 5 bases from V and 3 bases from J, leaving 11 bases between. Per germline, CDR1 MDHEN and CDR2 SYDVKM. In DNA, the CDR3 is TGTGCCAGCAGTCTATCGGACTTCTACGAGCAGTACTTC. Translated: CASSLSDFYEQYF.

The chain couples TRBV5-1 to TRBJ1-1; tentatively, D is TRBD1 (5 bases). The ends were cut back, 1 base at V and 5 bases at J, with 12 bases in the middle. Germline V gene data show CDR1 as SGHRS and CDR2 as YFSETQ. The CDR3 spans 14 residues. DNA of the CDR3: TGCGCCAGCAGCTTGCAGGGAGTAAAGACTGAAGCTTTCTTT. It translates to CASSLQGVKTEAFF.

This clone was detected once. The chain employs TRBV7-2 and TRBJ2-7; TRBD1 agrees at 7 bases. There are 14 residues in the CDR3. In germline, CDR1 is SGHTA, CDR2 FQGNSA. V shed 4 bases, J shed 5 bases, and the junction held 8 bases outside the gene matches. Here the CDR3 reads CASSYDRVPNEQYF. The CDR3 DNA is TGTGCCAGCAGCTACGACAGGGTTCCCAACGAGCAGTACTTC.

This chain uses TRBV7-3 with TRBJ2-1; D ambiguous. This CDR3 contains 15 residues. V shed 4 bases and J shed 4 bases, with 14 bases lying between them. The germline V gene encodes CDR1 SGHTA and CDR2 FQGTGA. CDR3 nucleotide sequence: TGTGCCAGCAGCTCCCAGCCCCGAGAGTACAATGAGCAGTTCTTC. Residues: CASSSQPREYNEQFF.

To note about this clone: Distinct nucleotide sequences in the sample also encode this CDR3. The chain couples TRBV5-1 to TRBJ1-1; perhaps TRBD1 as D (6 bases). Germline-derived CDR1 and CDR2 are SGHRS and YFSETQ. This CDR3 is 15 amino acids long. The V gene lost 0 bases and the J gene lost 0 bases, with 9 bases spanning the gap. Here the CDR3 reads CASSLVSGVNTEAFF. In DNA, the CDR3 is TGCGCCAGCAGCTTGGTGTCAGGGGTGAACACTGAAGCTTTCTTT.

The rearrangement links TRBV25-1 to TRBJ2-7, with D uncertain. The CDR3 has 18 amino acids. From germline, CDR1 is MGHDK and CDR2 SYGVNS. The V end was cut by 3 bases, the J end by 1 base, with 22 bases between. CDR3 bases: TGTGCCAGCAGTGAGTTAGGGTCTCCCGCCGGGCGGTCCTACGAGCAGTACTTC. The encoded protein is CASSELGSPAGRSYEQYF.

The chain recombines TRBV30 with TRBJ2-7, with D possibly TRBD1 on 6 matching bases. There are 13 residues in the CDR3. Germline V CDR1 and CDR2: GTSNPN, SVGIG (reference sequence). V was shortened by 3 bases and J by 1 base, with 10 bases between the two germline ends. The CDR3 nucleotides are TGTGCCTGGAGGGGACAACCGTCCTACGAGCAGTACTTC. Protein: CAWRGQPSYEQYF.

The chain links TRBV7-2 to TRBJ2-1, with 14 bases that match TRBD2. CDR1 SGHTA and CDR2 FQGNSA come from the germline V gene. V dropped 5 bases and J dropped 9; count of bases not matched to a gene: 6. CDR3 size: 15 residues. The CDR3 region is CASSPGLAGVSEQFF. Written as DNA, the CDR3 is TGTGCCAGCAGCCCGGGACTAGCGGGAGTCAGTGAGCAGTTCTTC.

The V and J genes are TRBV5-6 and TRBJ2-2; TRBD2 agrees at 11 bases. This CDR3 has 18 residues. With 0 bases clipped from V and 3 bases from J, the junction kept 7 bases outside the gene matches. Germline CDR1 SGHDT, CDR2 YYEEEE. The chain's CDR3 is CASSLAGTSGSYTGELFF. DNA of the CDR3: TGTGCCAGCAGCTTGGCCGGGACTAGCGGTTCGTACACCGGGGAGCTGTTTTTT.

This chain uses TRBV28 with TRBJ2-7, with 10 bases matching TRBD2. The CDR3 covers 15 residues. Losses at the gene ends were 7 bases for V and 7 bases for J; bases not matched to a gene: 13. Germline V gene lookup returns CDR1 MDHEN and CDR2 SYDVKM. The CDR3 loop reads CASIGGLAGVGEQYF. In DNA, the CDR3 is TGTGCCAGCATTGGGGGGCTAGCGGGAGTAGGTGAGCAGTACTTC.